This T cell receptor beta chain was profiled in a study of T cells in Graves' hyperthyroidism and ophthalmopathy. Amplification yielded TCR beta CDR3 regions, with RNA transcripts as the source. Researchers ran a first-round RT-PCR on the TCR CDR3 using the HTBI primer set. TCRdb passed the multiplex PCR reads through MiXCR, listing each CDR3 protein once. In the table there are around 800,000 distinct CDR3 sequences, about two fifths of which are singletons. The study left out patients who had uncontrolled infection, other autoimmune disease, pregnancy or lactation. Fresh peripheral blood, roughly 10 ml, was the source of the PBMCs. J was trimmed by 4 bases and V by 6 bases; bases with no gene match: 8. This CDR3 has 14 amino acids. Germline-derived CDR1 and CDR2 are MGHDK and SYGVNS.

The TCR sequence derives from a young man with Graves' hyperthyroidism. V usage is TRBV25-1 and J usage is TRBJ1-2; 7 positions agree with TRBD1. The sequenced sample was blood. The DNA of the CDR3 is TGTGCCAGCAGGGAACAGGGGATCGGCTATGGCTACACCTTC. This gives the protein CASREQGIGYGYTF.